The 8 T cell receptor beta chains listed next were all sequenced from one sample in a study of spatial heterogeneity in lung cancer. Notes on the study in general: One measure, the expanded intratumoral alpha and beta TCR count, tracked tumor mutation counts.

These receptors have no identified antigens. TCRdb re-called the 5' RACE reads with MiXCR, one entry per CDR3 protein. The top ten clones hold less than 9.5% of a sample with approximately 7,000 distinct CDR3 sequences, under 15% of them seen once. Regarding time point: sample taken at primary tumor resection. Material: lung tumor tissue, obtained at surgery. These receptor sequences come from a male donor with early-stage non-small cell lung cancer.

This clonotype was recorded many times. This beta chain is a stray sequence in a library constructed for alpha chains; its clone size is not meaningful. V and J are TRBV27 and TRBJ1-6, with 11 bases that match TRBD1. V lost 6 bases to trimming and J lost 9 bases; unmatched junction nucleotides: 7. Germline-derived CDR1 and CDR2 are MNHEY and SMNVEV (reference sequence). This CDR3 region has 15 residues. CDR3 in amino acids: CASSVGQGAGSPLHF. CDR3 nucleotides: TGTGCCAGCAGCGTTGGACAGGGGGCAGGTTCACCCCTCCACTTT.

In this sample, this clonotype turned up many times. Germline and junction disagree at one end, which may indicate a read error. The library was prepared for alpha chains; this beta chain is a stray read, so its frequency means little. This rearrangement joins TRBV20-1 to TRBJ1-6; no reliable D call. This CDR3 has 12 amino acids. CDR1 is DFQATT and CDR2 is SNEGSKA in the germline V gene (reference sequence). As DNA, the CDR3 is TGCAGTGCTAGGTCCTTTAATTCACCCCTCCACTTT. Protein product: CSARSFNSPLHF.

This clonotype was detected many times. Little can be read into the size of this beta chain, an off-target read in a library designed for alpha chains. The chain combines TRBV12-3 or TRBV12-4 with TRBJ2-1; no definite D call. V gave up 4 bases and J gave up 6 bases, with 7 bases separating them. CDR3 length: 12 amino acids. The CDR3 reads CASSSSFNEQFF. DNA for the CDR3: TGTGCCAGCAGTTCGTCTTTCAATGAGCAGTTCTTC.

Judged by abundance, this clonotype is medium-sized. The library was prepared for alpha chains; this beta chain is a stray read, so its frequency means little. V is TRBV28 and J is TRBJ1-6; D gene unclear. Deletions cut 3 bases from V and 7 bases from J, with 7 bases between. The CDR3 covers 13 residues. Per the germline V gene, CDR1 is MDHEN and CDR2 is SYDVKM. The CDR3 reads CASSFRRNSPLHF. In nucleotides, the CDR3 is TGTGCCAGCAGTTTTAGGAGGAATTCACCCCTCCACTTT.

This clonotype was seen ten or more times. A library prepared for alpha chains yielded this beta chain as an off-target read; its size is of little meaning. V is TRBV9 and J is TRBJ1-1, with D possibly being TRBD1 (5 bases). The CDR3 length is 14 residues. The V end was cut by 3 bases, the J end by 1 base, with 10 bases between. CDR1 and CDR2 (germline): SGDLS, YYNGEE. DNA of the CDR3: TGTGCCAGCAGCGCGGGACCGACGAACACTGAAGCTTTCTTT. Its protein product is CASSAGPTNTEAFF.

This clonotype was seen at least ten times. Because the library targeted alpha chains, this beta chain is an off-target read whose size means little. This rearrangement joins TRBV7-9 to TRBJ2-2; D remains ambiguous. The CDR3 consists of 17 residues. V was shortened by 5 bases and J by 2 bases, with 18 bases between the two germline ends. Germline assignment: CDR1 SEHNR and CDR2 FQNEAQ (reference sequence). The CDR3 spells CASSTAGLYSNTGELFF. Here the CDR3 DNA reads TGTGCCAGCAGCACTGCCGGCCTTTACTCAAACACCGGGGAGCTGTTTTTT.

As for this clonotype: The size of this beta chain means little, since it is a stray read in a library made for alpha chains. The chain recombines TRBV12-3 or TRBV12-4 with TRBJ1-5; 8 bases line up with TRBD1. CDR3 size: 14 residues. With V trimmed by 4 bases and J by 4 bases, 3 bases remained unmatched. The CDR3, as DNA: TGTGCCAGCAGTTCTACAGGGGGAAATCAGCCCCAGCATTTT. Its translation is CASSSTGGNQPQHF.

This clonotype came up many times. Within a library made for alpha chains, this beta chain is off target, and its count is uninformative. This chain links TRBV20-1 with TRBJ2-3; 7 bases are shared with TRBD2. V was clipped by 6 bases and J by 6 bases; unmatched bases: 6. The CDR3 contains 12 residues. Germline-derived CDR1 and CDR2 are DFQATT and SNEGSKA (reference sequence). This CDR3 is CSAGGSPDTQYF. CDR3 DNA sequence: TGCAGTGCCGGCGGGAGTCCGGATACGCAGTATTTT.